This T cell receptor (beta chain) was observed in a study of Graves' ophthalmopathy and Graves' hyperthyroidism. This clonotype has ten or more counts. Amplification of the TCR beta CDR3 regions used RNA transcripts (as template). RT-PCR was first run with HTBI primers, then multiplex PCR in a second round. TCRdb itself ran the multiplex PCR reads through MiXCR, one entry per CDR3 protein. The top ten hold 11% of the sample, which has about 1.1 million distinct CDR3 sequences, less than 45% seen once. This clonotype originated in an adult man with Graves' hyperthyroidism. The sample comprised peripheral blood or thyroid tissue (not recorded which).

CDR3 residues: CSARDLGSGRWEQYF. In nucleotides, the CDR3 is TGCAGTGCTAGAGATCTCGGTAGCGGGAGGTGGGAGCAGTACTTC. V gene TRBV20-1 combines with J gene TRBJ2-7; 10 positions match TRBD2. The CDR3 totals 15 residues. CDR1 and CDR2 from the germline V gene are DFQATT and SNEGSKA (reference sequence). V lost 0 bases, J lost 7 bases, and 9 bases stayed unmatched.